The T cell receptor beta chain described here comes from a study of breast tumors, draining lymph nodes, adjacent tissues. General study points: Data fit most tumor T cells coming from lymph node, expanding in tumor. Tumor TCR diversity was below lymph nodes but above nontumor tissue. Luminal-like breast cancer showed significantly greater tumor-nontumor repertoire similarity than basal-like breast cancer did.

Axillary draining lymph nodes of breast cancer patients supplied the node samples. Each CDR3 protein is one row after TCRdb ran MiXCR on the multiplex PCR reads. There are over 200,000 distinct CDR3 sequences in the sample; roughly 30% occur only once, and about 1.4% lies in the top ten. This clonotype was seen ten or more times. Its specificity is unknown. The CDR3 is made up of 11 amino acids. V shed 3 bases and J shed 7 bases, with 6 bases lying between them. In germline, CDR1 is LNHDA, CDR2 SQIVND (reference sequence). V gene TRBV19 combines with J gene TRBJ1-2; no firm D call. Specimen: axillary lymph node tissue. The origin of this receptor is a female donor with breast cancer. Some clones in this sample may be carry-over from other donors' samples. CDR3 bases: TGTGCCAGTAGTATTAAGGGTGGCTACACCTTC. The encoded protein is CASSIKGGYTF.